This TCR beta chain was identified during a study of blood T cell repertoires in COVID-19. Study-wide background: Whether acute or convalescent, the COVID-19 samples came from the United States, Italy and Spain.

Germline V lookup: CDR1 KGHSH, CDR2 LQKENI. The CDR3 consists of 13 residues. The germline V and J ends were trimmed by 3 bases and 13 bases, with 13 bases remaining between them. Per the original data handling: Reference gene primers were amplified, and this amplification served to estimate nucleated cell counts. The repertoire was sequenced with immunoSEQ multiplex PCR; TCRdb's copy has only in-frame clones and lacks some. V and J calls and clone size are copied from that table; D and trimming were computed from the DNA. The data contain 120,000 or so clones, 86% of them singletons. Sequencing was performed on peripheral blood. This TCR derives from a man in his forties or fifties with acute or convalescent COVID-19. The genes are TRBV18 and TRBJ1-6; D may be TRBD1 (5 bases). CDR3 DNA: TGTGCCAGCTCACCGGTCAGGGAAGGGCCCCTCCACTTT. It specifies CASSPVREGPLHF.